These 32 T cell receptor beta chains share one sample of origin, sequenced in a study of T cell responses to AZD1222 COVID-19 vaccine. TCRdb keeps only in-frame clones here, not all; method: immunoSEQ multiplex PCR. Of about 180,000 clones listed, 90% to 95% were seen once; the top ten hold more than 0.85%. The sample here was peripheral blood, taken 28 days after the second dose of the MenACWY control vaccine. These receptors were taken from an adult who received the MenACWY meningococcal vaccine as a control.

This sequence joins TRBV6-5 and TRBJ1-2; D not certain. This CDR3 has 12 amino acids. Trimming cost V 2 bases and J 6 bases, with 7 bases left between them. Germline V lookup: CDR1 MNHEY, CDR2 SVGAGI. In DNA form, the CDR3 reads TGTGCCAGCAGTTACACCGGAAATGGCTACACCTTC. Translating it yields CASSYTGNGYTF.

This chain connects TRBV25-1 to TRBJ2-7, with 7 bases aligning to TRBD2. After removal of 3 bases from V and 0 bases from J, the junction contained 5 bases not matched to a gene. Per germline, CDR1 MGHDK and CDR2 SYGVNS. There are 15 residues in the CDR3. DNA for the CDR3: TGTGCCAGCAGTGACCGCGGGGGAATCTCCTACGAGCAGTACTTC. The encoded protein is CASSDRGGISYEQYF.

The V and J genes are TRBV5-1 and TRBJ1-1; no definite D call. CDR1 is SGHRS and CDR2 is YFSETQ in the germline V gene. V lost 4 bases and J 3 bases, leaving 10 bases between the germline ends. The CDR3 sequence is 13 residues long. The DNA for the CDR3 is TGCGCCAGCAGCCTATCTGATGACACTGAAGCTTTCTTT. It yields the protein CASSLSDDTEAFF.

The chain uses TRBV6-5 and TRBJ2-7, with 10 bases matching TRBD1. V gave up 6 bases and J gave up 5 bases; unmatched junction bases: 4. The germline V gene encodes CDR1 MNHEY and CDR2 SVGAGI. The CDR3 length is 13 residues. The CDR3 nucleotides are TGTGCCAGCAGGCGGGACAGGGGTGACGAGCAGTACTTC. Translating gives CASRRDRGDEQYF.

The chain couples TRBV2 to TRBJ1-4; 8 bases line up with TRBD1. V dropped 6 bases and J dropped 5; count of bases not matched to a gene: 8. This CDR3 comprises 15 residues. Per germline, CDR1 SNHLY and CDR2 FYNNEI. CDR3 protein: CASRTGTGRNEKLFF. The CDR3 DNA is TGTGCCAGCAGGACCGGGACAGGTCGAAATGAAAAACTGTTTTTT.

The V call is TRBV3-1 (or the pseudogene TRBV3-2), the J call TRBJ1-1; D unresolved. V lost 1 base, J lost 0 bases, and 6 bases lay in between. There are 14 residues in the CDR3. Germline assignment: CDR1 LGHDT and CDR2 YNNKEL (reference sequence). This CDR3 reads CASSQGAVNTEAFF. The CDR3, as DNA: TGTGCCAGCAGCCAAGGGGCGGTGAACACTGAAGCTTTCTTT.

This sequence joins TRBV2 and TRBJ2-2, with a tentative D call TRBD2 (5 bases). The V end was cut by 7 bases, the J end by 8 bases, with 14 bases between. In germline, CDR1 is SNHLY, CDR2 FYNNEI. This CDR3 comprises 13 residues. CDR3 region: CASTGGPVGELFF. The DNA of the CDR3 is TGTGCCAGCACCGGAGGACCGGTGGGGGAGCTGTTTTTT.

The chain recombines TRBV11-2 with TRBJ1-3; D is uncertain. There are 14 residues in the CDR3. V dropped 5 bases and J dropped 4 bases, with 12 bases sitting between them. Germline values: CDR1 SGHAT, CDR2 FQNNGV. CDR3: CASSQDRVGNTIYF. In nucleotides, the CDR3 is TGTGCCAGCAGCCAGGACCGTGTAGGAAACACCATATATTTT.

The chain has TRBV5-1 and TRBJ2-7; D perhaps matches TRBD2 (6 bases). The CDR3 has 13 residues. Trimming stripped 2 bases from V and 2 bases from J, with 8 bases between. Germline V gives CDR1 SGHRS, CDR2 YFSETQ. Here the CDR3 DNA reads TGCGCCAGCAGCTTTGGGGAGGCCTACGAGCAGTACTTC. Encoded protein: CASSFGEAYEQYF.

There are a few counts of this clone. The chain employs TRBV6-5 and TRBJ1-1; tentative D call: TRBD1 (6 bases). V gave up 7 bases and J gave up 9 bases, with 15 bases separating them. Germline V lookup: CDR1 MNHEY, CDR2 SVGAGI. The CDR3 contains 12 residues. The CDR3 coding sequence is TGTGCCAGCAACGACCCAGGGGTTAAAGCTTTCTTT. Translating gives CASNDPGVKAFF.

CDR3 nucleotide sequence: TGCAGTGCTAGTTCGGGACTAGCGGGGGGGAAAGAGCAGTTCTTC. It is translated as CSASSGLAGGKEQFF. The chain is built from TRBV20-1 and TRBJ2-1; 16 bases match TRBD2. V lost 3 bases to trimming and J lost 10 bases; unmatched junction nucleotides: 6. This CDR3 has 15 residues. Germline values: CDR1 DFQATT, CDR2 SNEGSKA (reference sequence).

J is TRBJ2-7 and V is TRBV5-4; perhaps TRBD2 as D (6 bases). V lost 0 bases to trimming and J lost 3 bases, with 10 bases between them. Per germline, CDR1 SGHNT and CDR2 YYREEE (reference sequence). The CDR3 sequence is 14 residues long. The CDR3 here is CASSLDGGVYEQYF. CDR3 bases: TGTGCCAGCAGCTTGGACGGCGGGGTCTACGAGCAGTACTTC.

CDR3 in DNA: TGTGCCAGCAGCGTGGGACCGTCTATGAACACTGAAGCTTTCTTT. Its protein product is CASSVGPSMNTEAFF. The J gene is TRBJ1-1, the V gene TRBV7-2; perhaps TRBD1 as D (5 bases). V lost 5 bases to trimming and J lost 0 bases, with 13 bases between them. Germline V lookup: CDR1 SGHTA, CDR2 FQGNSA. The CDR3 loop spans 15 amino acids.

This clone was detected only a few times. The rearrangement links TRBV20-1 to TRBJ1-2; D is perhaps TRBD1 (6 bases). This CDR3 spans 11 amino acids. Germline V gene sequence: CDR1 DFQATT, CDR2 SNEGSKA (reference sequence). CDR3 bases: TGCAGCCGACAGGTGAACTATGGCTACACCTTC. Its protein is CSRQVNYGYTF.

The chain carries TRBV6-2 or TRBV6-3 and TRBJ1-5; the D is unclear. The CDR3 covers 14 residues. The germline V gene encodes CDR1 MNHEY and CDR2 SVGEGT. V lost 2 bases to trimming and J lost 5 bases, with 10 bases between them. CDR3 bases: TGTGCCAGCAGTTACGACGGCTCCTATCAGCCCCAGCATTTT. Translated, it gives CASSYDGSYQPQHF.

The CDR3 nucleotides read TGTGCCAGCAGTGCAGGACGCTACGAGCAGTACTTC. The encoded protein is CASSAGRYEQYF. The gene calls are TRBV2 and TRBJ2-7; the D is unclear. In germline, CDR1 is SNHLY, CDR2 FYNNEI. CDR3 length equals 12 residues. V was trimmed by 4 bases and J by 3 bases, leaving 7 bases between them.

This chain connects TRBV3-1 (or the pseudogene TRBV3-2) to TRBJ1-6; 10 nucleotides line up with TRBD1. The V and J ends lost 5 bases and 9 bases, in that order; junction bases with no gene match: 4. Germline V lookup: CDR1 LGHDT, CDR2 YNNKEL (reference sequence). The length of the CDR3 is 14 residues. Here the CDR3 DNA reads TGTGCCAGCAGCGGTGGACAGGGGGTTTCACCCCTCCACTTT. Translated: CASSGGQGVSPLHF.

The chain couples TRBV24-1 to TRBJ2-7; TRBD1 aligns across 9 bases. The CDR3 totals 13 residues. V lost 4 bases, J lost 9 bases, and 6 bases stayed unmatched. CDR1 KGHDR and CDR2 SFDVKD come from the germline V gene. The CDR3 bases are TGTGCCACCAGTGAGCTTACAGGGGGCCGGCAGTACTTC. This encodes CATSELTGGRQYF.

The chain combines TRBV3-1 (or the pseudogene TRBV3-2) with TRBJ2-1; D perhaps matches TRBD1 (5 bases). The CDR3 spans 15 residues. Trimming shortened V by 1 base and J by 8 bases, and 15 bases separated the two germline ends. Germline-derived CDR1 and CDR2 are LGHDT and YNNKEL (reference sequence). CDR3 in amino acids: CASSQGTRTNHEQFF. As DNA, the CDR3 is TGTGCCAGCAGCCAAGGGACGCGGACAAACCATGAGCAGTTCTTC.

The chain joins TRBV6-2 or TRBV6-3 to TRBJ2-1; tentative D call: TRBD1 (5 bases). This CDR3 is 13 amino acids long. Trimming stripped 6 bases from V and 9 bases from J, with 15 bases between. Germline V lookup: CDR1 MNHEY, CDR2 SVGEGT. CDR3: CASSGMTVLEQFF. DNA of the CDR3: TGTGCCAGCAGCGGAATGACAGTTCTTGAGCAGTTCTTC.

V is TRBV6-2 or TRBV6-3 and J is TRBJ1-2; TRBD1 matches 11 bases. The junction had 3 bases not matched to a gene; V was cut back by 5 bases and J by 4 bases. Germline CDR1 MNHEY, CDR2 SVGEGT. The CDR3 is made up of 14 amino acids. The CDR3 DNA follows: TGTGCCAGCAGTAAAGGACAGGGGGCCTATGGCTACACCTTC. It is translated as CASSKGQGAYGYTF.

The CDR3 sequence: CASSYTRQGNSPLHF. CDR3 nucleotide sequence: TGTGCCAGCAGTTACACGAGACAGGGGAATTCACCCCTCCACTTT. The rearrangement links TRBV6-5 to TRBJ1-6; 8 bases match TRBD1. The trim removed 2 bases at V and 7 bases at J, leaving 4 bases unmatched. Germline V CDR1 and CDR2: MNHEY, SVGAGI. The CDR3 has 15 residues.

CDR3 region: CAWSYWEKLFF. The CDR3 DNA is TGTGCCTGGAGTTATTGGGAAAAACTGTTTTTT. The rearrangement joins TRBV30 to TRBJ1-4, with D unclear. From germline, CDR1 is GTSNPN and CDR2 SVGIG (reference sequence). The CDR3 has 11 amino acids. V was shortened by 2 bases and J by 8 bases, with 6 bases between the two germline ends.

The V gene is TRBV5-1, the J gene TRBJ2-7, with 7 positions matching TRBD1. Unmatched junction bases numbered 10, after V lost 4 bases and J lost 0 bases. CDR1 and CDR2 from the germline V gene are SGHRS and YFSETQ. The CDR3 extends over 16 amino acids. CDR3 DNA: TGCGCCAGCAGCCTTCTGACAGGGAGTCCCTCCTACGAGCAGTACTTC. This sequence encodes CASSLLTGSPSYEQYF.

This chain links TRBV12-3 or TRBV12-4 with TRBJ1-6; unclear D gene. The V end was cut by 6 bases, the J end by 6 bases, with 6 bases between. This CDR3 has 12 amino acids. Written as DNA, the CDR3 is TGTGCCAGCAGCTATGGTAATTCACCCCTCCACTTT. The encoded protein is CASSYGNSPLHF.

V usage is TRBV7-9 and J usage is TRBJ2-3, with TRBD2 identical over 10 bases. In germline, CDR1 is SEHNR, CDR2 FQNEAQ (reference sequence). Germline trimming cut 5 bases from V and 6 bases from J; bases unmatched to any gene: 11. This CDR3 region has 16 residues. The CDR3 bases are TGTGCCAGCAGCCCCCTAGTACCGGGACTAGCGGATACGCAGTATTTT. It encodes CASSPLVPGLADTQYF.

This chain uses TRBV30 with TRBJ2-1, with 15 bases aligning to TRBD2. Germline V gives CDR1 GTSNPN, CDR2 SVGIG (reference sequence). V gave up 3 bases and J gave up 7 bases; unmatched junction bases: 4. The CDR3 is 15 residues long. In nucleotides, the CDR3 is TGTGCCTGGAGCATGGGACTAGCGGGGGGAAATGAGCAGTTCTTC. It encodes CAWSMGLAGGNEQFF. Full variable domain (rest looked up from reference TRBV30 and TRBJ2-1): SQTIHQWPATLVQPVGSPLSLECTVEGTSNPNLYWYRQAAGRGLQLLFYSVGIGQISSEVPQNLSASRPQDRQFILSSKKLLLSDSGFYLCAWSMGLAGGNEQFFGPGTRLTVL.

The CDR3 here is CASSFGGSKETQYF. CDR3 bases: TGTGCCAGCAGCTTTGGTGGGAGTAAAGAGACCCAGTACTTC. The V gene is TRBV7-2, the J gene TRBJ2-5; tentative D call: TRBD2 (5 bases). Trimming pared 3 bases from V and 3 bases from J, leaving 11 bases between. The CDR3 is made up of 14 amino acids. Germline V gives CDR1 SGHTA, CDR2 FQGNSA. Complete variable domain (other parts from reference TRBV7-2 and TRBJ2-5): GAGVSQSPSNKVTEKGKDVELRCDPISGHTALYWYRQSLGQGLEFLIYFQGNSAPDKSGLPSDRFSAERTGGSVSTLTIQRTQQEDSAVYLCASSFGGSKETQYFGPGTRLLVL.

This chain links TRBV12-3 or TRBV12-4 with TRBJ2-2; D unresolved. The ends were cut back, 7 bases at V and 8 bases at J, with 8 bases in the middle. The CDR3 is 11 amino acids. CDR3 residues: CASTIRGELFF. The CDR3 DNA reads TGTGCCAGCACAATCCGGGGGGAGCTGTTTTTT.

In this sample, this clone turned up once. For the CDR3, the DNA is TGTGCCTGGAGTCCACGACAGTTTACAGATACGCAGTATTTT. Amino acids: CAWSPRQFTDTQYF. The rearrangement joins TRBV30 to TRBJ2-3, with a weak D call TRBD1 (5 bases). Germline V gives CDR1 GTSNPN, CDR2 SVGIG (reference sequence). The V gene lost 2 bases and the J gene lost 3 bases, with 12 bases spanning the gap. The CDR3 has 14 amino acids.

The chain couples TRBV4-3 to TRBJ2-7, with a possible D match to TRBD2 (5 bases). The CDR3 runs to 15 residues. Per the germline V gene, CDR1 is LGHNA and CDR2 is YSLEER. V was shortened by 0 bases and J by 0 bases, with 9 bases between the two germline ends. CDR3 sequence reads: CASSQEGAPSYEQYF. For the CDR3, the DNA is TGCGCCAGCAGCCAAGAGGGAGCACCCTCCTACGAGCAGTACTTC.

The J gene is TRBJ1-2, the V gene TRBV28; TRBD1 aligns across 7 bases. CDR3 length equals 15 residues. Per the germline V gene, CDR1 is MDHEN and CDR2 is SYDVKM. Trimming took 6 bases from V and 1 from J; bases not matched to a gene: 8. CDR3 residues: CASRSSGGGNYGYTF. CDR3 sequence (DNA): TGTGCCAGCAGATCCTCAGGGGGGGGTAACTATGGCTACACCTTC.